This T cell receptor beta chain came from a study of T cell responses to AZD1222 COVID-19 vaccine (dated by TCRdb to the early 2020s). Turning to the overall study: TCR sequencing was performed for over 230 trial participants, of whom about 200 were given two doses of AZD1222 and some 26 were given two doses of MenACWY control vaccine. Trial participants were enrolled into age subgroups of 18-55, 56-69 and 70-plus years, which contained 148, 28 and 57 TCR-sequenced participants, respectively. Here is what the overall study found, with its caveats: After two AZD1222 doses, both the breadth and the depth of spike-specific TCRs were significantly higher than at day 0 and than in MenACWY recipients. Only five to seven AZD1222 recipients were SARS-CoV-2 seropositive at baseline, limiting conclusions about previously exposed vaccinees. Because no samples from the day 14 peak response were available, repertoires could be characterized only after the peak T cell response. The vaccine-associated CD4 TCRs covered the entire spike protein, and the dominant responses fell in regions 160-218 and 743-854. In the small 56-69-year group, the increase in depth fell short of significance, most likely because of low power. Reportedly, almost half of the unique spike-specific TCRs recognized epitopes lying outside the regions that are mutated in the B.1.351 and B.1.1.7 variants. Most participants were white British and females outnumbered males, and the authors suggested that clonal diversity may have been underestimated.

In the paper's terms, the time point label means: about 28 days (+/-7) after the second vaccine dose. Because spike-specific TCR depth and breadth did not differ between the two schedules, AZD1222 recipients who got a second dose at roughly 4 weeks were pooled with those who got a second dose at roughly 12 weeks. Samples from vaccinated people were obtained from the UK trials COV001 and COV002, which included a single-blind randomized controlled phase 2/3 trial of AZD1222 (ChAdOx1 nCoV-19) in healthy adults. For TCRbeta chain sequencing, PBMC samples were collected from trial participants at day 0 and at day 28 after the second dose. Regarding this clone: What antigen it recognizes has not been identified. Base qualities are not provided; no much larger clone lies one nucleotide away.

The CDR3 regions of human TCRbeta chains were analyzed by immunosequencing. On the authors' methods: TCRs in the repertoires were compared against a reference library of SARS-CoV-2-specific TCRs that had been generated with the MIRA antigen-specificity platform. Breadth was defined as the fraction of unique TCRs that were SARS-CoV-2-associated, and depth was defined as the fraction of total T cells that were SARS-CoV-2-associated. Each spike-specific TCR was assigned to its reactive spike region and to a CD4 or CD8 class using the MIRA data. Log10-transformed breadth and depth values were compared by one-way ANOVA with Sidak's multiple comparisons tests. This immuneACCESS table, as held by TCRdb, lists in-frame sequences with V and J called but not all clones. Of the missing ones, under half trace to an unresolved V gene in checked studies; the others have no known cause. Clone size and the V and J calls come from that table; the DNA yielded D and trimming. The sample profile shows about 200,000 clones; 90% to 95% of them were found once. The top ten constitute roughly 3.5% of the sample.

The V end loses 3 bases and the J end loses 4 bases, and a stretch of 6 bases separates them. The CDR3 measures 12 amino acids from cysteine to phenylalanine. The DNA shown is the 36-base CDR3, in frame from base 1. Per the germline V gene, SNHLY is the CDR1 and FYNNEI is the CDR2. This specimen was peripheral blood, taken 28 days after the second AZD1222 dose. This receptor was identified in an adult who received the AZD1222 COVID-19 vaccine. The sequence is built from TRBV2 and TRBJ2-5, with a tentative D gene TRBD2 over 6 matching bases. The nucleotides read TGTGCCAGCAGTGACGGGAGAGAGACCCAGTACTTC. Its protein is CASSDGRETQYF.